This T cell receptor beta chain originates from a study of T cells in Graves' hyperthyroidism and ophthalmopathy. Study-level background: The authors collected peripheral blood at initial diagnosis, before any treatment.

General study points: Most clonotypes expanded in thyroid above 0.001 were likewise present in blood.

This clonotype was counted ten times or more. Its antigen is as yet unknown. Germline lookup yields CDR1 MDHEN and CDR2 SYDVKM. The CDR3 consists of 14 residues. V was clipped by 3 bases and J by 3 bases; unmatched bases: 4. Under 3 months was the duration of disease in ophthalmopathy patients, who also had a Clinical Activity Score of at least 3 and a NOSPECS grade of at least 4. Amplification of TCR beta CDR3 regions was performed using RNA transcripts as template. HTBI primers were the set used in a first-round RT-PCR of the TCR CDR3. TCRdb redid the calling of the multiplex PCR reads with MiXCR, one entry per CDR3 protein. There are about half a million distinct CDR3 sequences in the sample; 20% to 25% occur only once, and around 47% lies in the top ten.

The chain recombines TRBV28 with TRBJ2-7; TRBD2 matches 8 bases. What was sequenced was blood. The clonotype comes from a woman between 65 and 79 years old with Graves' ophthalmopathy. CDR3 coding DNA: TGTGCCAGCAGTTTCGGGGGGGGAAACTACGAGCAGTACTTC. Protein: CASSFGGGNYEQYF.